The 4 T cell receptor beta chains below all came from one sample that was sequenced in a study of blood T cells in healthy people across ages. Through a sample-barcoded 5' primer and a J-beta primer mix, a second PCR was run for roughly 6 to 12 cycles. In TCRdb, the 5' RACE reads were re-called with MiXCR into one record per CDR3 protein. The sample shows 450,000 to 600,000 distinct CDR3 sequences, roughly a quarter of them seen only once. These sequences were also reported in another study, on T cells of mothers and their children.

The material sequenced was blood. The receptors originated from a boy younger than 10 in good health.

The chain links TRBV6-6 to TRBJ2-5; D gene unclear. The CDR3 sequence is 15 residues long. Trimming shortened V by 7 bases and J by 1 base, and 16 bases separated the two germline ends. CDR1 is MNHNY and CDR2 is SVGAGI in the germline V gene (reference sequence). CDR3 in DNA: TGTGCCAGCACCTACTCGTGGAGATTCCAAGAGACCCAGTACTTC. Amino acid sequence: CASTYSWRFQETQYF.

This clonotype was seen a handful of times. A junction boundary mismatches the germline segment, possibly from a read error. The chain links TRBV12-3 or TRBV12-4 to TRBJ2-2, with D maybe TRBD2 (5 bases). This CDR3 contains 15 residues. CDR3 in DNA: TGTGCCAGTACTCGGGGTGGACCATCAACCGGGGAACTGTTTTTT. Encoded protein: CASTRGGPSTGELFF.

In its sample, this clonotype was seen a few times. V is TRBV12-5 and J is TRBJ1-3, with D perhaps TRBD1 (5 bases). This CDR3 has 12 residues. V lost 9 bases to trimming and J lost 6 bases, with 12 bases between them. Germline loops: CDR1 LGHNT, CDR2 FRNRAP. CDR3 DNA: TGTGCTAGCGGGGCGCGTGAAAACACCATATATTTT. Its protein product is CASGARENTIYF.

The chain is built from TRBV6-1 and TRBJ2-3; maybe TRBD2 (5 bases). V was cut by 7 bases and J by 3 bases, with 14 bases left in between. This CDR3 has 14 amino acids. CDR1 and CDR2 (germline): MNHNS, SASEGT. The CDR3 DNA follows: TGTGCCAGCACTTCAACCTTAGCGACAGATACGCAGTATTTT. Translated, it gives CASTSTLATDTQYF.